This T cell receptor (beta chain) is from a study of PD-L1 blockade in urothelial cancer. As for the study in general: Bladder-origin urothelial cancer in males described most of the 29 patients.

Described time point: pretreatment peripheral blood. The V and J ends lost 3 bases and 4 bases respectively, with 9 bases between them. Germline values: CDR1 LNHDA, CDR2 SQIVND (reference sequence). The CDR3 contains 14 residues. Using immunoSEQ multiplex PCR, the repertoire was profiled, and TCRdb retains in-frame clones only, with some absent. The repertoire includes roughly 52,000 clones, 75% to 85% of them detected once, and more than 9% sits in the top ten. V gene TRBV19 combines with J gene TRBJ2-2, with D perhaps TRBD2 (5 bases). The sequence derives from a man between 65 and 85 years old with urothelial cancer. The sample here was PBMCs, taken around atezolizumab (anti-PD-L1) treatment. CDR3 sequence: CASSMEAFTGELFF. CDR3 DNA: TGTGCCAGTAGTATGGAGGCCTTCACCGGGGAGCTGTTTTTT.